The 3 T cell receptor beta chains presented below share a single source sample, sequenced in a study of T cell repertoires in cytomegalovirus infection. These receptors lack a known antigen. A single record per CDR3 protein comes from TCRdb applying MiXCR to the reads. The sample has roughly 45,000 distinct CDR3 sequences, around 23% seen once; the top ten hold 70% to 90%. The sample consisted of CD8+ T cells from cultured PBMCs, taken from culture after CMV antigen stimulation. The receptors were gathered from a human donor in good health (CMV status not recorded). Some clones in this sample may be carry-over from other donors' samples.

This clonotype was seen only a few times. The chain links TRBV6-2 or TRBV6-3 to TRBJ1-5; 8 nucleotides align to TRBD1. Trimming at V came to 6 bases and at J to 0 bases, leaving 7 bases not matched to a gene. This CDR3 comprises 16 residues. Germline CDR1 reads MNHEY; CDR2 reads SVGEGT. In DNA, the CDR3 is TGTGCCAGCAGCGCCGGGACAGGTGATAGCAATCAGCCCCAGCATTTT. This sequence encodes CASSAGTGDSNQPQHF.

This clonotype was observed a handful of times. The chain joins TRBV7-8 to TRBJ2-1; 9 bases are shared with TRBD2. Germline V CDR1 and CDR2: SGHVS, FQNEAQ. Unmatched junction bases numbered 8, after V lost 10 bases and J lost 4 bases. CDR3 length: 14 residues. The DNA for the CDR3 is TGTGCCACCACGACTAGCGGTCCTTACAATGAGCAGTTCTTC. As protein: CATTTSGPYNEQFF. Filled out from reference TRBV7-8 and TRBJ2-1, the complete variable domain reads GAGVSQSPRYKVAKRGQDVALRCDPISGHVSLFWYQQALGQGPEFLTYFQNEAQLDKSGLPSDRFFAERPEGSVSTLKIQRTQQEDSAVYLCATTTSGPYNEQFFGPGTRLTVL.

This clonotype was observed a handful of times. V gene TRBV7-2 combines with J gene TRBJ1-4, with D perhaps TRBD1 (5 bases). This CDR3 spans 17 amino acids. The germline gives CDR1 SGHTA, CDR2 FQGNSA. Trimming removed 3 bases at V and 0 bases at J, with 14 bases between. In nucleotides, the CDR3 is TGTGCCAGCAGCTTCTACGACAGAAGAGCAACTAATGAAAAACTGTTTTTT. Translated, it gives CASSFYDRRATNEKLFF.